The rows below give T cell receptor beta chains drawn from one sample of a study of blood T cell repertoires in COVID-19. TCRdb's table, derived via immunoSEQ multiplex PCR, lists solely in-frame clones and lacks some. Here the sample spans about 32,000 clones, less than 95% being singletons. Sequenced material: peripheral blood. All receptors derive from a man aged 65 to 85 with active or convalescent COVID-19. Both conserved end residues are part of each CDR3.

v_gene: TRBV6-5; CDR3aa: CASSTGTASGNTIYF
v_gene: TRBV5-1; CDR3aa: CASAEAGYGYTF
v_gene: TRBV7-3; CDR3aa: CASSRDSNNEQFF
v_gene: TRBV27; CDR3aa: CASSSWTGVTWGYTF
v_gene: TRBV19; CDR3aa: CASSPQGANTEAFF
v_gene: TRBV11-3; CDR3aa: CASSFTGANTEAFF
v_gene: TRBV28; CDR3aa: CATTSSLNTGELFF
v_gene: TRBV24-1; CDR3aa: CATSGREGAANTGELFF
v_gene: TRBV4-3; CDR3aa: CASSQGTQGYEQFF
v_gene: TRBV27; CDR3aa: CASSSRGVREAFF
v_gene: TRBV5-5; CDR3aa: CASSFGRGPTGELFF
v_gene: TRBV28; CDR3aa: CASRVADQPQHF
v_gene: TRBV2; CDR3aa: CASSDMDRGNTIYF
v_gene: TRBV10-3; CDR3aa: CAISESESVAENTGELFF
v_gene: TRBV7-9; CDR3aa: CASSLARDSGYTF
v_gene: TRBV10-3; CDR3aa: CAISKDSTGGNGYTF
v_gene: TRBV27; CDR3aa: CASSFRGLVGILQETQYF
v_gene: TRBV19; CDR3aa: CASRAGTLNYGYTF
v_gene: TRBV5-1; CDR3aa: CASSSDRGQVEQYF
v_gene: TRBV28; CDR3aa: CASSLRYYGYTF
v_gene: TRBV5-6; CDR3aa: CASRRGDSTGELFF
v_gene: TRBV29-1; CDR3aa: CSVGQTGGDGYTF
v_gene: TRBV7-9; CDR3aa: CASSLVGGTTSSYNEQFF
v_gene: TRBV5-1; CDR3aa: CASSLDSPNEKLFF
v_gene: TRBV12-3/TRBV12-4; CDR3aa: CASSLQLAGVLYF
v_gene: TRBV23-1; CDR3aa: CASIKGGESWDIMNTEAFF
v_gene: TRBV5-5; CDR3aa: CASSQLAGTYNEQFF
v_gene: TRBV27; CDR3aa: CASSLLSRDSNSPLHF
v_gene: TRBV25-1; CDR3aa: CASSRTRYEQYF
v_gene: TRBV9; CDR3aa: CASSVELRGETQYF
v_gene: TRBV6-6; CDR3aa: CASSSQAGEQYF
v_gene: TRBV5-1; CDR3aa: CASSLGQTFNEQFF
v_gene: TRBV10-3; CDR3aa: CASAGLARDYEQYF
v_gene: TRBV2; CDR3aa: CASSTPDALAGSLTDTQYF
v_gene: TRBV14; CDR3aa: CASSQDLAPGYNSPLHF
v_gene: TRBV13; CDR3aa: CASSLLLRGYGYTF